What follows are 22 T cell receptor beta chains derived from one specimen sequenced in a study of blood T cells in healthy people across ages. A second about 6 to 11 cycle PCR used barcoded and J-beta primers. TCRdb re-derived calls from the 5' RACE reads in MiXCR, one entry per CDR3 protein. The sample records around 800,000 distinct CDR3 sequences, under 55% being singletons. The source material was blood. Receptor source: a man in his fifties or sixties in good health.

This clonotype was counted once. V gene TRBV28 combines with J gene TRBJ2-5; 15 bases are a match to TRBD2. This CDR3 comprises 17 residues. Trimming took 3 bases from V and 11 from J; bases not matched to a gene: 13. Germline values: CDR1 MDHEN, CDR2 SYDVKM. The CDR3 reads CASSFPRTSGGANEQYF. DNA for the CDR3: TGTGCCAGCAGTTTCCCTAGGACTAGCGGGGGGGCAAATGAGCAGTACTTC.

This chain joins TRBV6-5 and TRBJ2-3; D is unresolved. Germline CDR1 MNHEY, CDR2 SVGAGI. The V and J ends lost 6 bases and 4 bases respectively, with 17 bases between them. This CDR3 has 15 residues. Here the CDR3 DNA reads TGTGCCAGCAGCCTCGGGTCCACCGGGTCAGATACGCAGTATTTT. It is translated as CASSLGSTGSDTQYF.

This chain joins TRBV6-2 or TRBV6-3 and TRBJ1-2, with 11 bases lining up with TRBD1. Germline V gene sequence: CDR1 MNHEY, CDR2 SVGEGT. CDR3 size: 15 residues. The ends lost 7 bases at V and 4 bases at J; junction bases unmatched: 8. CDR3 bases: TGTGCCAGCACCGAACGGACAGGGGGCGGCTATGGCTACACCTTC. The encoded protein is CASTERTGGGYGYTF.

The chain couples TRBV7-2 to TRBJ2-1; TRBD2 agrees at 9 bases. Trimming took 5 bases from V and 7 from J; bases not matched to a gene: 15. Germline-derived CDR1 and CDR2 are SGHTA and FQGNSA. The CDR3 runs to 17 residues. Written as DNA, the CDR3 is TGTGCCAGCAGCCCCGCTAGCGGGGCCTGGTTTCTAAATGAGCAGTTCTTC. Protein sequence: CASSPASGAWFLNEQFF.

This clonotype was detected only a few times. V is TRBV21-1 and J is TRBJ2-5; the table assigns TRBD1, which was not confirmed against the DNA. TRBV21-1 is a known pseudogene. The CDR3 has 13 amino acids. CDR3 region: CASSPTQGAGEYF. In nucleotides, the CDR3 is TGTGCCAGCAGCCCTACCCAGGGGGCAGGGGAGTACTTC.

The rearrangement uses TRBV7-2 and TRBJ2-1, with 9 bases matching TRBD2. This CDR3 contains 14 residues. Germline V gene data show CDR1 as SGHTA and CDR2 as FQGNSA. The V segment lost 5 bases and the J segment 8 bases; nucleotides outside the gene matches: 7. The CDR3 DNA reads TGTGCCAGCAGCCCTCGAGCGGGGGGCCATGAGCAGTTCTTC. Protein: CASSPRAGGHEQFF.

About this clonotype: The conserved phenylalanine or tryptophan is not found at the CDR3 terminus, so this likely reflects a read error. The J gene is TRBJ2-7, the V gene TRBV5-1; D unclear. The CDR3 spans 13 residues. Trimming left V 4 bases short and J 1 base short, with 9 bases between. Germline CDR1 is SGHRS and CDR2 is YFSETQ. CDR3 residues: CASSHEPSYEQYI. As DNA, the CDR3 is TGCGCCAGCAGCCACGAACCTTCCTACGAGCAGTACATC.

The V call is TRBV6-1, the J call TRBJ2-7; D possibly corresponds to TRBD1 (5 bases). Germline CDR1 and CDR2: MNHNS and SASEGT. This CDR3 is 15 amino acids long. V was trimmed by 7 bases and J by 1 base, leaving 17 bases between them. The CDR3 region is CASTPEGGASYEQYF. CDR3 nucleotide sequence: TGTGCCAGCACTCCCGAAGGTGGGGCGTCCTACGAGCAGTACTTC.

This clonotype was recorded a few times. V gene TRBV29-1 combines with J gene TRBJ2-1; 10 bases are shared with TRBD1. The CDR3 spans 15 residues. V trimming: 5 bases; J trimming: 7 bases; junction bases outside the gene matches: 11. Per germline, CDR1 SQVTM and CDR2 ANQGSEA. As DNA, the CDR3 is TGCAGCGTTTCCTACGGGGGACAGGGGATGAATGAGCAGTTCTTC. This translates into CSVSYGGQGMNEQFF.

The chain carries TRBV29-1 and TRBJ1-5; perhaps TRBD1 as D (6 bases). This CDR3 comprises 15 residues. Trimming removed 5 bases at V and 0 bases at J, with 14 bases between. Germline V gene sequence: CDR1 SQVTM, CDR2 ANQGSEA. In DNA form, the CDR3 reads TGCAGCGTTAGCTTACAGGGATATAGCAATCAGCCCCAGCATTTT. It codes for CSVSLQGYSNQPQHF. The variable domain in full, completed from reference TRBV29-1 and TRBJ1-5, reads SAVISQKPSRDICQRGTSLTIQCQVDSQVTMMFWYRQQPGQSLTLIATANQGSEATYESGFVIDKFPISRPNLTFSTLTVSNMSPEDSSIYLCSVSLQGYSNQPQHFGDGTRLSIL.

This clonotype appeared a few times. The genes are TRBV10-3 and TRBJ1-1, with TRBD1 identical over 7 bases. The CDR3 covers 15 residues. After removal of 6 bases from V and 2 bases from J, the junction contained 9 bases not matched to a gene. Germline V CDR1 and CDR2: ENHRY, SYGVKD. CDR3 DNA: TGTGCCATCAGGGAACGGGGACAGATAAACACTGAAGCTTTCTTT. Translated, it gives CAIRERGQINTEAFF.

Comment on this clonotype: Mismatch with germline at one junction end may stem from a read error. Here the CDR3 reads CASSPGHVKETQYF. The CDR3 nucleotides are TGCGCCAGCTCACCGGGACACGTAAAAGAGACCCAGTACTTC. This chain links TRBV18 with TRBJ2-5, with D possibly TRBD1 on 6 matching bases. CDR1 is KGHSH and CDR2 is LQKENI in the germline V gene. The CDR3 has 14 amino acids.

This chain uses TRBV20-1 with TRBJ2-7, with 9 bases lining up with TRBD2. From germline, CDR1 is DFQATT and CDR2 SNEGSKA (reference sequence). CDR3 length equals 13 residues. The trim removed 6 bases at V and 1 base at J, leaving 4 bases unmatched. CDR3 protein: CSATAGGSYEQYF. In DNA, the CDR3 is TGCAGTGCCACTGCGGGGGGGTCCTACGAGCAGTACTTC.

The chain recombines TRBV15 with TRBJ1-4, with D perhaps TRBD1 (5 bases). The CDR3 length is 15 residues. Trimming pared 0 bases from V and 4 bases from J, leaving 9 bases between. Per the germline V gene, CDR1 is LNHNV and CDR2 is YYDKDF (reference sequence). The CDR3 here is CATSRESTDNEKLFF. The DNA of the CDR3 is TGTGCCACCAGCAGAGAGTCGACAGATAATGAAAAACTGTTTTTT.

This clonotype appeared a few times. The chain uses TRBV7-2 and TRBJ2-1, with a weak D call TRBD2 (6 bases). Germline assignment: CDR1 SGHTA and CDR2 FQGNSA. V gave up 4 bases and J gave up 7 bases, with 14 bases separating them. The CDR3 runs 14 residues. The CDR3 reads CASSSGRDWNEQFF. The DNA for the CDR3 is TGTGCCAGCAGCTCGGGGCGGGACTGGAATGAGCAGTTCTTC.

The V and J genes are TRBV6-5 and TRBJ2-3; possible D gene TRBD1, 6 bases. The CDR3 covers 14 residues. The V gene's germline CDR1 is MNHEY and CDR2 SVGAGI. V lost 4 bases to trimming and J lost 5 bases, with 13 bases between them. The CDR3, as DNA: TGTGCCAGCAGTTGGGCAGGGGTTCGAGATACGCAGTATTTT. It encodes CASSWAGVRDTQYF.

V gene TRBV24-1 combines with J gene TRBJ2-1, with D perhaps TRBD1 or TRBD2 (6 bases each). Trimming took off 5 bases at V and 10 bases at J, with 11 bases between the two ends. The germline V gene encodes CDR1 KGHDR and CDR2 SFDVKD. CDR3 length: 12 residues. The CDR3 sequence is CATSALGGEQFF. The CDR3 DNA reads as TGTGCCACCAGTGCATTAGGGGGGGAGCAGTTCTTC.

The CDR3 sequence: CASVGGYNEQFF. DNA of the CDR3: TGTGCCAGTGTAGGGGGCTACAATGAGCAGTTCTTC. This chain joins TRBV6-1 and TRBJ2-1; the D gene is possibly TRBD1 (6 bases). Trimming removed 9 bases from V and 3 bases from J, with 9 bases in between. CDR1 is MNHNS and CDR2 is SASEGT in the germline V gene. This CDR3 comprises 12 residues.

This clonotype has a single count. The chain uses TRBV21-1 and TRBJ2-4; the table assigns TRBD1, which was not confirmed against the DNA. The J call may be mistaken, given a closer DNA end match to TRBJ2-7. TRBV21-1 is a pseudogene segment. The CDR3 has 15 residues. The CDR3 loop reads CASSNPGQGSYEQYF. In DNA form, the CDR3 reads TGTGCCAGCAGCAACCCGGGACAGGGGTCGTACGAGCAGTACTTC.

V gene TRBV27 combines with J gene TRBJ2-1, with 8 bases lining up with TRBD2. The germline V gene has CDR1 MNHEY and CDR2 SMNVEV (reference sequence). The CDR3 extends over 15 amino acids. The trim removed 1 base at V and 7 bases at J, leaving 6 bases unmatched. The chain's CDR3 is CASSLFSSGGNEQFF. As DNA, the CDR3 is TGTGCCAGCAGTTTATTTTCGAGCGGGGGTAATGAGCAGTTCTTC.

The chain couples TRBV18 to TRBJ2-7; a possible D gene is TRBD1 (5 bases). The J call may be mistaken, given a closer DNA end match to TRBJ2-5. From germline, CDR1 is KGHSH and CDR2 LQKENI. The CDR3 length is 16 residues. CDR3 residues: CASSPLGTGYQETQYF. In DNA, the CDR3 is TGTGCCAGCTCACCACTCGGCACAGGCTATCAAGAGACCCAGTACTTC.

This clonotype occurred many times. This chain joins TRBV28 and TRBJ2-7; D is uncertain. The CDR3 contains 13 residues. Germline V lookup: CDR1 MDHEN, CDR2 SYDVKM. V shed 4 bases and J shed 3 bases, with 10 bases lying between them. CDR3 DNA sequence: TGTGCCAGCAGTTCGGGCGCGAACTACGAGCAGTACTTC. It encodes CASSSGANYEQYF.